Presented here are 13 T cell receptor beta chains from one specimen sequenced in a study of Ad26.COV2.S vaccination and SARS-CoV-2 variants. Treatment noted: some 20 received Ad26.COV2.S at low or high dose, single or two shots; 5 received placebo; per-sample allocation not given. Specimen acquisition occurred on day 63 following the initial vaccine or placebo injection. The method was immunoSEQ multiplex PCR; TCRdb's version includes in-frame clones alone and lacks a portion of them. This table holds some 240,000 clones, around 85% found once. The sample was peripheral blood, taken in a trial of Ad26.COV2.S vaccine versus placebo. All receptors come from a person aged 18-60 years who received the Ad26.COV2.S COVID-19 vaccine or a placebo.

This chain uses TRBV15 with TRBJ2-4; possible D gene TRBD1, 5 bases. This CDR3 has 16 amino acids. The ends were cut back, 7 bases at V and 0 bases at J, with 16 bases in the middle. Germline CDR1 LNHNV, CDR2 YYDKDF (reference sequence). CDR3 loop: CATTSGKEIAKNIQYF. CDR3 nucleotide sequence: TGTGCCACCACCTCAGGGAAGGAGATAGCCAAAAACATTCAGTACTTC.

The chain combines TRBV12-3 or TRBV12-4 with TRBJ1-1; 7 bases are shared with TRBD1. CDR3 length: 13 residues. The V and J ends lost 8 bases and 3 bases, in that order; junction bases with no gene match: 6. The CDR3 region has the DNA TGTGCCAGCGGCTTCACAGGGGACACTGAAGCTTTCTTT. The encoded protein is CASGFTGDTEAFF.

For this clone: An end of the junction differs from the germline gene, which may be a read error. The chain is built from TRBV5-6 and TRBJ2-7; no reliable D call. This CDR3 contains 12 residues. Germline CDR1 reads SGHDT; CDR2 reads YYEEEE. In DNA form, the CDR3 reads TGTGCCAGCAGCTTTTTGTTCCGAAGTGAGCAATTC. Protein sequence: CASSFLFRSEQF. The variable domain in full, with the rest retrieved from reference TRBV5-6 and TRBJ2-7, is DAGVTQSPTHLIKTRGQQVTLRCSPKSGHDTVSWYQQALGQGPQFIFQYYEEEERQRGNFPDRFSGHQFPNYSSELNVNALLLGDSALYLCASSFLFRSEQFGPGTRLTVT.

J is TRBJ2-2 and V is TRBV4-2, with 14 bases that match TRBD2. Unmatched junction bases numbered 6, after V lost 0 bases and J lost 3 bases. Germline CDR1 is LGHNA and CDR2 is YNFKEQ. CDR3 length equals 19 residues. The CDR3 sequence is CASSQDRLAGGTYTGELFF. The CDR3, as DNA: TGTGCCAGCAGCCAAGATCGACTAGCGGGGGGGACCTACACCGGGGAGCTGTTTTTT.

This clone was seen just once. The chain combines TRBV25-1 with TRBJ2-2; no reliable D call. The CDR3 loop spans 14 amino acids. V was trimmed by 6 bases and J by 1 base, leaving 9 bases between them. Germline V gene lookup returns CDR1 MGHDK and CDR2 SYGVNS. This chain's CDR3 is CASRKLGNTGELFF. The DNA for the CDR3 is TGTGCCAGCAGAAAACTCGGGAACACCGGGGAGCTGTTTTTT.

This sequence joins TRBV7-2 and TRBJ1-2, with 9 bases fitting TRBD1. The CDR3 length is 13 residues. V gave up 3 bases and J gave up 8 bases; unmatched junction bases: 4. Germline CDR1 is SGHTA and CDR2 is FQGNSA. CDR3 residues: CASSLGQGGGYTF. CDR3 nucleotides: TGTGCCAGCAGCTTGGGACAGGGAGGCGGCTACACCTTC.

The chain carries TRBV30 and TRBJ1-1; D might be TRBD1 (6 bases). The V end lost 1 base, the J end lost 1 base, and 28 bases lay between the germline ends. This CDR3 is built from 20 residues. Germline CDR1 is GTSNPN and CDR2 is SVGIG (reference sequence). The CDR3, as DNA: TGTGCCTGGAGTGGCGCGGGACACAGCGCTGGGGGCACCTGGAACACTGAAGCTTTCTTT. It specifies CAWSGAGHSAGGTWNTEAFF.

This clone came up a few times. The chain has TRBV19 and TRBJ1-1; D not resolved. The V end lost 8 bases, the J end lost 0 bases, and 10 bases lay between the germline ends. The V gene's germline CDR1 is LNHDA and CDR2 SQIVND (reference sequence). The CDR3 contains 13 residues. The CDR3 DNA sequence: TGTGCCAGTGCCGGAAGAATGAACACTGAAGCTTTCTTT. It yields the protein CASAGRMNTEAFF.

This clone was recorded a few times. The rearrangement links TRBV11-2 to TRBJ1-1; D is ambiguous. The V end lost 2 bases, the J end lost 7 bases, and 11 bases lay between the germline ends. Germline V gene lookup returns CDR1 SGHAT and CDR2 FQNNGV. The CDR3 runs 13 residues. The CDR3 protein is CASSLRQFLEAFF. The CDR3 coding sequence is TGTGCCAGCAGCTTACGTCAGTTCCTTGAAGCTTTCTTT.

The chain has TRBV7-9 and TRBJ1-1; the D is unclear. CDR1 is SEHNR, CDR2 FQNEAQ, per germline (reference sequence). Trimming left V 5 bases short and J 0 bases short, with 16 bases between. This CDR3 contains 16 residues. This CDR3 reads CASSLSSSPMNTEAFF. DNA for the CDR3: TGTGCCAGCAGCCTGAGCTCTTCACCCATGAACACTGAAGCTTTCTTT.

CDR3 nucleotide sequence: TGTGCCACCGGGACAGGGGTATCCTACGAGCAGTACTTC. It yields the protein CATGTGVSYEQYF. The genes are TRBV15 and TRBJ2-7, with 10 bases that match TRBD1. The germline V gene encodes CDR1 LNHNV and CDR2 YYDKDF (reference sequence). J lost 1 base, V lost 8 bases, and 2 bases had no gene match. The CDR3 spans 13 residues.

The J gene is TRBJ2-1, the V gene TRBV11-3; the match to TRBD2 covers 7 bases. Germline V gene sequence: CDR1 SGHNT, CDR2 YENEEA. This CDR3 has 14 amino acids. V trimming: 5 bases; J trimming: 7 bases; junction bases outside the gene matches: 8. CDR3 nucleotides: TGTGCCAGCAGCGCAGGCCGGGGGGAGAATGAGCAGTTCTTC. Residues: CASSAGRGENEQFF.

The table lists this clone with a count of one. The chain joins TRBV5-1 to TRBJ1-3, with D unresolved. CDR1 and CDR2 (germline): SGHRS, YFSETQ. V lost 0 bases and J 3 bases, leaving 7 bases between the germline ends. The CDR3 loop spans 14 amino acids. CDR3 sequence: CASSLGDNGNTIYF. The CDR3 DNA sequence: TGCGCCAGCAGCTTGGGGGATAATGGAAACACCATATATTTT.